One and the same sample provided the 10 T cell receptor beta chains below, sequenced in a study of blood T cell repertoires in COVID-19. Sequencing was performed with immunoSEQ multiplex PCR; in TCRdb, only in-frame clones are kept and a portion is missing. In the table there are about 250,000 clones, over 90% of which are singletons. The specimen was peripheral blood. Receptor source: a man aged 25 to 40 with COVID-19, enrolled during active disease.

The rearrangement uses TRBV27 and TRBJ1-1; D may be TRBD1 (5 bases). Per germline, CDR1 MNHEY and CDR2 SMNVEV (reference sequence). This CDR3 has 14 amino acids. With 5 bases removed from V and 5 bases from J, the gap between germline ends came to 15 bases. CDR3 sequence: CASSGTAVRTEAFF. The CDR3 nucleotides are TGTGCCAGCAGTGGGACTGCAGTCAGGACTGAAGCTTTCTTT.

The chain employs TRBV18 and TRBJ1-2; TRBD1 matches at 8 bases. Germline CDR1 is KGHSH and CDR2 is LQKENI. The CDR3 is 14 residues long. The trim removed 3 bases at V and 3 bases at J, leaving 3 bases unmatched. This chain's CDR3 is CASSPADRDYGYTF. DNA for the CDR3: TGTGCCAGCTCACCCGCGGACAGGGACTATGGCTACACCTTC.

The chain's CDR3 is CASSPGQGIGYTF. In DNA form, the CDR3 reads TGTGCCAGCAGCCCGGGACAGGGAATCGGCTACACCTTC. The chain links TRBV5-4 to TRBJ1-2, with 9 nucleotides matching TRBD1. Germline CDR1 and CDR2: SGHNT and YYREEE (reference sequence). This CDR3 contains 13 residues. V lost 4 bases and J lost 8; bases outside the gene matches: 6.

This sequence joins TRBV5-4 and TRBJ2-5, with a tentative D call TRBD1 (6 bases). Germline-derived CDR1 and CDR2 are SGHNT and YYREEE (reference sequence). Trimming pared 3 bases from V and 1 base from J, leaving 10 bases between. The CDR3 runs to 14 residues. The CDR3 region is CASSSRGSQETQYF. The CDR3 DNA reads TGTGCCAGCAGCTCCAGGGGTTCCCAAGAGACCCAGTACTTC.

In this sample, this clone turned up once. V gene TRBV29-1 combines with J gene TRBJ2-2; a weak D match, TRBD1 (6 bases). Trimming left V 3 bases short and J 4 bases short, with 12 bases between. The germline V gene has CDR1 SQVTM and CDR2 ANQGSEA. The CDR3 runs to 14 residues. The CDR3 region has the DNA TGCAGCGTTGACTTGGGGGCGGGCACCGGGGAGCTGTTTTTT. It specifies CSVDLGAGTGELFF.

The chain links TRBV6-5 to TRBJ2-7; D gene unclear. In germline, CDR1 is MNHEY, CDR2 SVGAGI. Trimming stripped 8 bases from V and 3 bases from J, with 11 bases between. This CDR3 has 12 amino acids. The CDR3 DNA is TGTGCCAGCTGCGTTTCATTCTACGAGCAGTACTTC. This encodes CASCVSFYEQYF.

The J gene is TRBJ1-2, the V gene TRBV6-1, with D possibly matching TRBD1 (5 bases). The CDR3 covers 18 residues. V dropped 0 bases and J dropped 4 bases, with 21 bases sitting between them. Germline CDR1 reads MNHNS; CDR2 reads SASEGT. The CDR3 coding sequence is TGTGCCAGCAGTGAAGCCCGGCGATCGGGGGGTCCTCTCTATGGCTACACCTTC. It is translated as CASSEARRSGGPLYGYTF.

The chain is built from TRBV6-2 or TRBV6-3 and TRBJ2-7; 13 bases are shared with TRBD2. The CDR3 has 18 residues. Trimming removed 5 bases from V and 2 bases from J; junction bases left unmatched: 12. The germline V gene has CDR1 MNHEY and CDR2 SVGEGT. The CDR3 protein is CASSDPGTLAGGPYEQYF. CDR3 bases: TGTGCCAGCAGTGACCCTGGAACACTAGCGGGGGGGCCCTACGAGCAGTACTTC.

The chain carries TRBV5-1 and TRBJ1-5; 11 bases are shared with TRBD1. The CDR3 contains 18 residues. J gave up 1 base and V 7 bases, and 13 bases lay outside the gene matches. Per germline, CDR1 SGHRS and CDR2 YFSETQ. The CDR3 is CASGPGQGANISNQPQHF. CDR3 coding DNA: TGCGCCAGCGGCCCTGGACAGGGGGCGAATATCAGCAATCAGCCCCAGCATTTT.

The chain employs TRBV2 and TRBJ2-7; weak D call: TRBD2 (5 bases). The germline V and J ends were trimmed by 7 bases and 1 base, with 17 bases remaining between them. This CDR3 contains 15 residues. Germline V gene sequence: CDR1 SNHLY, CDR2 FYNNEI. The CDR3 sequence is CASTQEAVSSYEQYF. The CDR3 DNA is TGTGCCAGCACCCAGGAGGCAGTATCTTCCTACGAGCAGTACTTC.